This T cell receptor beta chain was sequenced for a study of Ad26.COV2.S vaccination and SARS-CoV-2 variants. Across the whole study: Donor got 5x10^10 or 1x10^11 viral particles of Ad26.COV2.S.

Remarks on this clone: Its antigen is as yet unknown.

CDR1 and CDR2 from the germline V gene are LNHDA and SQIVND (reference sequence). CDR3 length equals 14 residues. The V and J ends lost 2 bases and 0 bases respectively, with 7 bases between them. Using immunoSEQ multiplex PCR, the repertoire was profiled, and TCRdb retains in-frame clones only, with some absent. The sample lists roughly 380,000 clones; about nine tenths were seen once. Study conclusions and caveats: Spike-specific TCR breadth was greater in vaccine than placebo recipients. Possibly, TCR breadth and depth analyses underestimated total T cell responses. Those who received vaccine or placebo ended up with similar non-spike TCR breadth.

As to treatment: about 20 received Ad26.COV2.S at low or high dose, single or two shots; roughly 5 received placebo; per-sample allocation not given. Day 63 following the first vaccine or placebo injection was when the samples were taken. The sequencing used peripheral blood, collected in a trial of Ad26.COV2.S vaccine versus placebo. This chain links TRBV19 with TRBJ1-1; D remains unclear. This TCR was sampled from a person between 18 and 60 years old who received the Ad26.COV2.S COVID-19 vaccine or a placebo. The CDR3 protein is CASSIQELNTEAFF. CDR3 nucleotide sequence: TGTGCCAGTAGTATACAGGAGCTGAACACTGAAGCTTTCTTT.